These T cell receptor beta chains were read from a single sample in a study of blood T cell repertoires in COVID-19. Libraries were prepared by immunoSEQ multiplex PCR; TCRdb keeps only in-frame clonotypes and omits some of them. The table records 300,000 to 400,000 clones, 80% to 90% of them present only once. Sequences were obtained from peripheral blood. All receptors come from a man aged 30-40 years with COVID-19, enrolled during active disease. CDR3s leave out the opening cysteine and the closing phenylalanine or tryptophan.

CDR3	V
ASSDTSGRSYNEQF	TRBV25-1
ASTDRGINQPQH	TRBV7-8
ASSMPGPPGLAGSVSSYNEQF	TRBV19
ASTLMTGTEAF	TRBV12-3/TRBV12-4
ASHPGGAESEAF	TRBV11-2
ASSSGTRDTEAF	TRBV6-5
SLSETSAYNEQF	TRBV29-1
ASARVHTGELF	TRBV14
ASTLPGLASETQY	TRBV25-1
ASSVTKETQY	TRBV2
ASTPTGGRANYGHT	TRBV7-3
ASSRTSTTVYEQY	TRBV18
ASSYLPGDATLTNYGYT	TRBV6-2/TRBV6-3
ASSPGQGGDYEQY	TRBV19
AISESEGVEQF	TRBV10-3
ASSQGTSGSVI	TRBV4-3
ASSKGQGFFDEQY	TRBV5-4
ASSTRDTNTGELF	TRBV7-6